This T cell receptor (beta chain) comes out of a study of T cells in Graves' hyperthyroidism and ophthalmopathy (dated by TCRdb to the late 2010s). Some background on the complete study: Peripheral blood was collected at initial diagnosis, before any treatment. To identify distinguishing TCR V-J signatures, a discovery cohort of around 100 patients was used, comprising 40 to 45 with Graves' ophthalmopathy and roughly 60 with stable Graves' hyperthyroidism. An independent validation cohort of under 20 hyperthyroidism patients and more than 15 patients who later progressed to ophthalmopathy tested prospective prediction of ophthalmopathy. The approximately 100 discovery patients were randomly split 7:3 into training and test sets. In addition, the study compared T-cell repertoires in thyroid tissue and in blood from roughly six Graves' hyperthyroidism patients. Once sampling was done, hyperthyroidism patients were given methimazole at a starting dose of 30 mg daily, whereas ophthalmopathy patients were given high-dose intravenous methylprednisolone. TCR Vbeta CDR3 sequencing of 140 or so peripheral blood samples (over 40 ophthalmopathy, about 75 hyperthyroidism and some 17 progressor patients) is reported in the paper.

The TCR beta CDR3 regions were amplified from RNA transcripts. The first round of RT-PCR for the TCR CDR3 was performed with the HTBI primer set and the Qiagen OneStep RT-PCR kit. Libraries were constructed in a second round of multiplex PCR, after which size selection and purification were carried out. Paired-end sequencing of the libraries was performed with 100 bp reads on an Illumina HiSeq2000. The original methods were these. SOAPnuke was used to process the raw data, throwing out any read that contained adapters or uncalled bases, had a mean Phred below 15, or lacked an exact constant-primer or identifier match. High-quality paired reads were merged with COPE v1.2.5, and unique nucleotide sequences were defined as clonotypes. MiTCR v1.1 was used to align the clonotypes against IMGT TRBV, TRBD and TRBJ reference segments. Only V-J combinations with frequency above 0.0001, covering approximately 99% of repertoires, were analysed. A TCS score was defined as the ratio between F50 (clonal expansion) and ExV (chaos), using BLOSUM62-based TCRdist between CDR3 peptides within each V-J. Welch's t-statistics and random forest reduced approximately 520 V-J features to 10 to 15, which were used in a naive Bayes classifier (R e1071). TCRdb trimmed the raw reads at Q25, called clones with MiXCR and kept productive beta chains. Rows are unified per CDR3 protein, each entry keeping the most common DNA and genes. For this entry, the V and J calls and clone size follow TCRdb and not the study's own pipeline. A total of fewer than 900,000 distinct CDR3 sequences appear in this sample, roughly a sixth of them only once. The top ten clones comprise around 15% of the sample.

Points the paper makes about the study in general: No statistical method was used to fix the sample size in advance, and group allocation was not hidden from the investigators. A 13 V-J signature model separated ophthalmopathy from stable hyperthyroidism, with 87.88% sensitivity and about 81% specificity in cross-validation and 80%/75% in testing. In validation, the model predicted progression to ophthalmopathy a median of roughly six months before onset, with over 60% sensitivity and 72.22% specificity. Blood samples also contained most of the expanded thyroid clonotypes (frequency above 0.001), which suggests that blood repertoires may reflect thyroid immune responses.

The junction shows trimming of 3 bases on V and 4 bases on J, and the gene matches do not reach 4 bases of it. The CDR3 starts with the cysteine, ends with the phenylalanine, and has 14 residues. Left in the record is the CDR3 DNA by itself, 42 bases read in frame from the first base. Hyperthyroidism patients were aged 18 to 65 years and newly diagnosed, with disease duration of less than 2 months. Exclusion was applied to patients with uncontrolled infections, other autoimmune diseases, pregnancy or lactation. Clinical symptoms, serum thyroxine and TRAb, thyroid ultrasound, and orbital computed tomography formed the basis for the diagnoses. For progressor patients, blood was drawn at the first diagnosis of hyperthyroidism, before any ophthalmopathy symptoms had appeared. PBMCs were separated from 10 ml of fresh peripheral blood using Ficoll-Paque density gradient centrifugation. Progressor patients were initially diagnosed with Graves' hyperthyroidism and developed ophthalmopathy during follow-up. Trizol reagent was used to extract total RNA, and RNA quality was then checked on an Agilent 2100 Bioanalyzer.

At least ten counts were recorded for this clonotype. Its antigen remains unidentified. No qualities accompany the bases; no much larger clone lies one base away. Sequenced: blood. The chain is assembled from TRBV12-3 or TRBV12-4 and TRBJ1-2, and 8 junctional nucleotides match TRBD1. The sequence was collected from a woman aged 50 to 60 with Graves' hyperthyroidism that later progressed to Graves' ophthalmopathy. The CDR3 region: CASSLGTGSYGYTF. The bases read TGTGCCAGCAGTTTGGGGACAGGATCCTATGGCTACACCTTC.